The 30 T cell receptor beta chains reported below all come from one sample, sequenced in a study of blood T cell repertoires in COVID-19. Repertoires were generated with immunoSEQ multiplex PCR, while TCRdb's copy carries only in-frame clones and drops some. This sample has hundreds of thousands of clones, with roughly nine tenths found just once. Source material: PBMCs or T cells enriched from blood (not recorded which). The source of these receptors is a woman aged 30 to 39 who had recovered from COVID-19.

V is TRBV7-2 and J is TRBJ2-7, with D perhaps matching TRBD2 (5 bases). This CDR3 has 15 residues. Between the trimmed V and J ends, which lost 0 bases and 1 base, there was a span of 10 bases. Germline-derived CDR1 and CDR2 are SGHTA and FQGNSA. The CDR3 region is CASSLASAGSYEQYF. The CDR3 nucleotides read TGTGCCAGCAGCTTAGCGTCGGCGGGTTCCTACGAGCAGTACTTC. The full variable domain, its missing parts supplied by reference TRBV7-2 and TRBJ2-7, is GAGVSQSPSNKVTEKGKDVELRCDPISGHTALYWYRQSLGQGLEFLIYFQGNSAPDKSGLPSDRFSAERTGGSVSTLTIQRTQQEDSAVYLCASSLASAGSYEQYFGPGTRLTVT.

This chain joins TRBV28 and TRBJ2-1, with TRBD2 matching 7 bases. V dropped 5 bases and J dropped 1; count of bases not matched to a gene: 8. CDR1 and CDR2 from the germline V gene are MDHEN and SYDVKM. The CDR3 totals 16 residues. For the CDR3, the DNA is TGTGCCAGCAGTCCCCGCGGCGGGAGTTCCTACAATGAGCAGTTCTTC. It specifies CASSPRGGSSYNEQFF. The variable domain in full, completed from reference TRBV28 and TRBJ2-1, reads DVKVTQSSRYLVKRTGEKVFLECVQDMDHENMFWYRQDPGLGLRLIYFSYDVKMKEKGDIPEGYSVSREKKERFSLILESASTNQTSMYLCASSPRGGSSYNEQFFGPGTRLTVL.

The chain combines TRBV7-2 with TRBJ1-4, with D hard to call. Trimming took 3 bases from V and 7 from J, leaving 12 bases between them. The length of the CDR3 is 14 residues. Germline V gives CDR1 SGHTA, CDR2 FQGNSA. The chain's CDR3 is CASSFQISGEKLFF. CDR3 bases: TGTGCCAGCAGCTTCCAGATCTCGGGTGAAAAACTGTTTTTT.

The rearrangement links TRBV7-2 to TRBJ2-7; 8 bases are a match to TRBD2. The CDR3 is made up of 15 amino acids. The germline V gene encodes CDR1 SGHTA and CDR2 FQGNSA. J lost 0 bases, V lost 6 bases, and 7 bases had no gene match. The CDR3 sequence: CASRSGGISSYEQYF. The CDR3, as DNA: TGTGCCAGCAGATCGGGGGGGATCAGCTCCTACGAGCAGTACTTC.

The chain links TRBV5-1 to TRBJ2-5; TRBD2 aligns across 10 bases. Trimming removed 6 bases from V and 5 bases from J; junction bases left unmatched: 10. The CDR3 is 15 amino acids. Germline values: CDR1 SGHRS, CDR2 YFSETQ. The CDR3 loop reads CASTPVFSGGETQYF. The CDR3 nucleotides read TGCGCCAGCACCCCTGTGTTTAGCGGGGGGGAGACCCAGTACTTC.

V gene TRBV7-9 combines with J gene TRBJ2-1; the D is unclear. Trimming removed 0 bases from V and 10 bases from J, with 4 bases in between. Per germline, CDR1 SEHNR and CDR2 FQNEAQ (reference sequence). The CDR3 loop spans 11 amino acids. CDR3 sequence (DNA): TGTGCCAGCAGCTTAGCCGGGGAGCAGTTCTTC. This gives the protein CASSLAGEQFF.

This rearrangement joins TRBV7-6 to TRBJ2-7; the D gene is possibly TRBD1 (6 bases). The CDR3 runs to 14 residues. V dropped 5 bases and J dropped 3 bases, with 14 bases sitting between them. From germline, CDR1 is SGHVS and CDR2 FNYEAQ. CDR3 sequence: CASSPRTESYEQYF. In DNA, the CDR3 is TGTGCCAGCAGCCCACGGACAGAAAGCTACGAGCAGTACTTC.

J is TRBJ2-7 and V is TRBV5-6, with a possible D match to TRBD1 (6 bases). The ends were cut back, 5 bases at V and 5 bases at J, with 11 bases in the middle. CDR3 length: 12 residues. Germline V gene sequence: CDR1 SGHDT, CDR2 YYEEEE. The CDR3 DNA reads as TGTGCCAGCAGATTACAGGGCCACGAGCAGTACTTC. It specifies CASRLQGHEQYF.

CDR3 protein: CSASMEGRAFF. The CDR3 nucleotides are TGCAGTGCTTCCATGGAGGGAAGGGCTTTCTTT. The V and J genes are TRBV20-1 and TRBJ1-1; D gene ambiguous. The CDR3 has 11 residues. Germline V CDR1 and CDR2: DFQATT, SNEGSKA (reference sequence). V gave up 5 bases and J gave up 11 bases, with 15 bases separating them.

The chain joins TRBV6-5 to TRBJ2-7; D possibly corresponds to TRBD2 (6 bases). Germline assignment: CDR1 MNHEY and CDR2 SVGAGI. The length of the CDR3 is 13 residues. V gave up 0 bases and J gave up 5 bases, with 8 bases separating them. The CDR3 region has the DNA TGTGCCAGCAGTTACTCCGGGAGCGACGAGCAGTACTTC. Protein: CASSYSGSDEQYF.

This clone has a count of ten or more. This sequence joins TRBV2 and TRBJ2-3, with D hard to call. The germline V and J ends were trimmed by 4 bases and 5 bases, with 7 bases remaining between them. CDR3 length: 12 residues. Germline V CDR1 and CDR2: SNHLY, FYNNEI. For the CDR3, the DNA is TGTGCCAGCAGTGTTCTAGAAGATACGCAGTATTTT. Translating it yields CASSVLEDTQYF.

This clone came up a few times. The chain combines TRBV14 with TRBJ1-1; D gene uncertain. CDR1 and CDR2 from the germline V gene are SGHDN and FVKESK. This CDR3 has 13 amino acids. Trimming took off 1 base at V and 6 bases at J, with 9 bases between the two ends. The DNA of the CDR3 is TGTGCCAGCAGCCAAGGGGCTGCCCCTGAAGCTTTCTTT. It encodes CASSQGAAPEAFF.

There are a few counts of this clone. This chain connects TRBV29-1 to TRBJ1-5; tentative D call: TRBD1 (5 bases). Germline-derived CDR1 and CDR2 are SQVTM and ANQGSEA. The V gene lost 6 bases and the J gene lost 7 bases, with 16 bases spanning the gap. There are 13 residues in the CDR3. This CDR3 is CSVAQGSRQPQHF. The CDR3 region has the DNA TGCAGCGTGGCCCAGGGAAGCAGGCAGCCCCAGCATTTT. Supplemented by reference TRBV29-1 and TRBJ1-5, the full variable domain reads SAVISQKPSRDICQRGTSLTIQCQVDSQVTMMFWYRQQPGQSLTLIATANQGSEATYESGFVIDKFPISRPNLTFSTLTVSNMSPEDSSIYLCSVAQGSRQPQHFGDGTRLSIL.

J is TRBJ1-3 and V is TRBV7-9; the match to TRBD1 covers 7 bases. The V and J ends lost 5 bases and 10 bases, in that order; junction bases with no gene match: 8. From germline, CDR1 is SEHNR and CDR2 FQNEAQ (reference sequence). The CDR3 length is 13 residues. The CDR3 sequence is CASSGPGTETIYF. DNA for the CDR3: TGTGCCAGCAGCGGGCCGGGGACAGAAACCATATATTTT.

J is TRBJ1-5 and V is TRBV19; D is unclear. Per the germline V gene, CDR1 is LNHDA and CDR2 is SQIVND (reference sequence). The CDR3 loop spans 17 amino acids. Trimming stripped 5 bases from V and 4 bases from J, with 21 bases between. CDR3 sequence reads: CASSPQAARGGNQPQHF. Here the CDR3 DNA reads TGTGCCAGTAGTCCCCAGGCGGCTCGGGGTGGGAATCAGCCCCAGCATTTT. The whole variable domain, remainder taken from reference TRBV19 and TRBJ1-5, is DGGITQSPKYLFRKEGQNVTLSCEQNLNHDAMYWYRQDPGQGLRLIYYSQIVNDFQKGDIAEGYSVSREKKESFPLTVTSAQKNPTAFYLCASSPQAARGGNQPQHFGDGTRLSIL.

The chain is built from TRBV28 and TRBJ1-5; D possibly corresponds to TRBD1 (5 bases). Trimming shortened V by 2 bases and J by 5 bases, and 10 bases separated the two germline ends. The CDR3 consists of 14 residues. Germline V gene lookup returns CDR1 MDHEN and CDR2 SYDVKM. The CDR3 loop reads CASSLNTGDQPQHF. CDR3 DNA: TGTGCCAGCAGTTTAAATACGGGGGATCAGCCCCAGCATTTT.

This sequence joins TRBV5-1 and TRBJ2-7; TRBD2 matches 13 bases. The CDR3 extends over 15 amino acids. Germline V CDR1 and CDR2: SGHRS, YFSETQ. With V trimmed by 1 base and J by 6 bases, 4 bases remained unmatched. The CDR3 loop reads CASSLRTSGSPEQYF. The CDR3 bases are TGCGCCAGCAGCTTGAGGACTAGCGGGAGCCCCGAGCAGTACTTC.

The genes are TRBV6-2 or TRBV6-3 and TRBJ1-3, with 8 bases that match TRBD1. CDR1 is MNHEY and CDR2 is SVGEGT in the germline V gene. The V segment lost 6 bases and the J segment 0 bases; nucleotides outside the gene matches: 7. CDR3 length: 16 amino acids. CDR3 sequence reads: CASSPEGTGSGNTIYF. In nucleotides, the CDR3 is TGTGCCAGCAGCCCCGAAGGGACAGGCTCTGGAAACACCATATATTTT.

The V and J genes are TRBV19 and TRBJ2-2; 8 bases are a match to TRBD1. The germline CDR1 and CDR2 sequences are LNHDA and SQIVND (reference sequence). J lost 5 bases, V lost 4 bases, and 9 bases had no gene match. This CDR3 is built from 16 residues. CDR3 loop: CASSTSGQGLTGELFF. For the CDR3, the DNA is TGTGCCAGTAGTACCTCTGGACAGGGTTTGACCGGGGAGCTGTTTTTT.

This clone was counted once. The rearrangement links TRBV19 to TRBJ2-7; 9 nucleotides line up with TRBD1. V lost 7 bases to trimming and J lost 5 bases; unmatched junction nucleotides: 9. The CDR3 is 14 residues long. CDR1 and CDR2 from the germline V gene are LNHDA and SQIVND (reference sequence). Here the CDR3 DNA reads TGTGCCAGTAATCCGGGACAGGGTACCCACGAGCAGTACTTC. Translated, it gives CASNPGQGTHEQYF.

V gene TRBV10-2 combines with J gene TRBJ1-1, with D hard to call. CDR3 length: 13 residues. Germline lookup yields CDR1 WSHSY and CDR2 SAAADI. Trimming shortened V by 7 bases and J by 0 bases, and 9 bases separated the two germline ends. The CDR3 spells CASNPGLNTEAFF. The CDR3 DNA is TGCGCCAGCAATCCGGGTTTGAACACTGAAGCTTTCTTT.

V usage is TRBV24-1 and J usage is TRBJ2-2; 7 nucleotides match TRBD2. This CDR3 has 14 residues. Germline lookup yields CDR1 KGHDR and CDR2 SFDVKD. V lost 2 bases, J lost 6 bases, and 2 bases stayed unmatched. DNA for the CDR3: TGTGCCACCAGTGATTCCGGGGGGTCCGGGGAGCTGTTTTTT. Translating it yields CATSDSGGSGELFF.

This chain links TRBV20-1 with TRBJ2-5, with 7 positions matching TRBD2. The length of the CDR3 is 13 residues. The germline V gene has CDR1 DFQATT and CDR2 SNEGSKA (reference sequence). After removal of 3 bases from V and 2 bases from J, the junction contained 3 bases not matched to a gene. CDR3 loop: CSASGAGQETQYF. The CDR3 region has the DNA TGCAGTGCTAGTGGAGCGGGGCAAGAGACCCAGTACTTC.

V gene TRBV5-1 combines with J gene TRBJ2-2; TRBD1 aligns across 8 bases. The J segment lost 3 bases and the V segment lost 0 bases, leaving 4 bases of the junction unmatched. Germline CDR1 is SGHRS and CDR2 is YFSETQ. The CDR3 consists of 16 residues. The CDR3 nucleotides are TGCGCCAGCAGCTTGGCGACGACAGGGGACACCGGGGAGCTGTTTTTT. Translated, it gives CASSLATTGDTGELFF.

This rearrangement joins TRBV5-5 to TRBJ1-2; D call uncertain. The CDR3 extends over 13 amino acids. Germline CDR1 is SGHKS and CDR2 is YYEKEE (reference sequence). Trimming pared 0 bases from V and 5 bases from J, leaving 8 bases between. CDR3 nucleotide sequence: TGTGCCAGCAGCTTGGCCGGGGTTTATGGCTACACCTTC. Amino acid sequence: CASSLAGVYGYTF.

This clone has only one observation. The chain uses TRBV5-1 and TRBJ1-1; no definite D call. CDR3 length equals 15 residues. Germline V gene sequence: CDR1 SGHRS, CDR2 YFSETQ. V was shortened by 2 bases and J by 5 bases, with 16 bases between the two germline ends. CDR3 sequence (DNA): TGCGCCAGCAGCTTAGGAGGGTTGGGCATTACTGAAGCTTTCTTT. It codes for CASSLGGLGITEAFF.

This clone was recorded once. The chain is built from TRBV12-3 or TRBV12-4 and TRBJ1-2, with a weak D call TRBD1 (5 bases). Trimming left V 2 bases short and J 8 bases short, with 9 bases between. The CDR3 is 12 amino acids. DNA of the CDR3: TGTGCCAGCAGTTTAAGGGGTCGGGGCTACACCTTC. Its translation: CASSLRGRGYTF.

The CDR3 sequence: CASLRGTYEQFF. The CDR3 nucleotides are TGTGCCAGTCTCCGGGGGACCTATGAGCAGTTCTTC. V gene TRBV6-5 combines with J gene TRBJ2-1, with D tentatively TRBD2 (6 bases). Germline values: CDR1 MNHEY, CDR2 SVGAGI. CDR3 length equals 12 residues. Trimming took 9 bases from V and 8 from J, leaving 14 bases between them.

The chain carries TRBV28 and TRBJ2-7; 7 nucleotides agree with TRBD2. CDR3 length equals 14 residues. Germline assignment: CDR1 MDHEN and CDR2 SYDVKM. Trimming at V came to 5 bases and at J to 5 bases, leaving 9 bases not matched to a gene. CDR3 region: CASSDTAGEDEQYF. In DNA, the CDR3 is TGTGCCAGCAGTGATACCGCGGGAGAGGACGAGCAGTACTTC. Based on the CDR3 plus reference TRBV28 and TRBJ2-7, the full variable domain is DVKVTQSSRYLVKRTGEKVFLECVQDMDHENMFWYRQDPGLGLRLIYFSYDVKMKEKGDIPEGYSVSREKKERFSLILESASTNQTSMYLCASSDTAGEDEQYFGPGTRLTVT.

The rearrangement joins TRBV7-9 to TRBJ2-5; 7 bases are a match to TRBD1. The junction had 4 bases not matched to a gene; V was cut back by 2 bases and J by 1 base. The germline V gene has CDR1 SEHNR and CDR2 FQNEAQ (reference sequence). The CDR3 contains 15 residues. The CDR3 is CASSLNRGPQETQYF. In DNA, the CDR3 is TGTGCCAGCAGCTTAAACAGGGGACCCCAAGAGACCCAGTACTTC.